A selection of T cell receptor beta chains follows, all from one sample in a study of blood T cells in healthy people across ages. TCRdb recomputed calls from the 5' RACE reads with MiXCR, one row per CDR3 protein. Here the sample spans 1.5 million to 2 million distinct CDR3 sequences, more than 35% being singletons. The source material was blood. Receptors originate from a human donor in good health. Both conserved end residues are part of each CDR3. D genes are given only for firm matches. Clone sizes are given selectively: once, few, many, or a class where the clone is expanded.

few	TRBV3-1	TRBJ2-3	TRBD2	TGTGCCAGCAGCCAAGGAGCGCTGGGACTAGTTAATGCGCAGTATTTT	CASSQGALGLVNAQYF
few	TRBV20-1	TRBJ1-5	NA	TGCAGTGTGGGTCAGCCCCAGCATTTT	CSVGQPQHF
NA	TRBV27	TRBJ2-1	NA	TGTGCCAGCAGTTTTAGGGCAGGACCTTACAATGAGCAGTTCTTC	CASSFRAGPYNEQFF
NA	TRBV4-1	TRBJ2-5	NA	TGCGCCAGCAGCCAAGCGGCTCCACAAGAGACCCAGTACTTC	CASSQAAPQETQYF
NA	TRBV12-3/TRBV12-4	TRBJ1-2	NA	TGTGCCAGCAGTCGGGGGGGGTACTATGGCTACACCTTC	CASSRGGYYGYTF
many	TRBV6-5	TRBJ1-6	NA	TGTGCCAGCAGTTACTCGGCGGAGGCATTCAATTCACCCCTCCACTTT	CASSYSAEAFNSPLHF
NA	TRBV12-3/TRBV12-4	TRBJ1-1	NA	TGTGCCAGCAGTCCCCCCAGGGACGGCACTGAAGCTTTCTTT	CASSPPRDGTEAFF
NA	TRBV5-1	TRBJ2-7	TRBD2	TGCGCCAGCAGCTTTGGGGGGGGAGAATCCTACGAGCAGTACTTC	CASSFGGGESYEQYF
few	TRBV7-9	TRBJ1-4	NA	TGTGCCAGCAGCTTGACATCAGTTAATGAAAAACTGTTTTTT	CASSLTSVNEKLFF
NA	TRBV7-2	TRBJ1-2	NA	TGTGCCAGCAGCTTATTGGCAGGGAGTAACTATGGCTACACCTTC	CASSLLAGSNYGYTF
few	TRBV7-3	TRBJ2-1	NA	TGTGCCAGCAGCCAGATGGTGGGGGTGGGGAATGAGCAGTTCTTC	CASSQMVGVGNEQFF
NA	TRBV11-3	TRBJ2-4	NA	TGTGCCAGCAGCACGGACAACAAAAACATTCAGTACTTC	CASSTDNKNIQYF
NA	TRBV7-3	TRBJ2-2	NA	TGTGCCAGCAGCTTATTTGGGGGACACACCGGGGAGCTGTTTTTT	CASSLFGGHTGELFF
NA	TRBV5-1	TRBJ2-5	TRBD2	TGCGCCAGCAGCTTGCGACCCGCGGGGGGGTTGGAGACCCAGTACTTC	CASSLRPAGGLETQYF
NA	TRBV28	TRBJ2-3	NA	TGTGCCAGCAGTTTATACAGCCTAGATACGCAGTATTTT	CASSLYSLDTQYF
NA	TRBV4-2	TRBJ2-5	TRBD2	TGTGCCAGCAGCCAAGATCGTGGCGGGGGGGACCAAGAGACCCAGTACTTC	CASSQDRGGGDQETQYF
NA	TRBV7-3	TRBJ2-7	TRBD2	TGTGCCAGCCCCTTACTCCAGCGGGGCGACTACGAGCAGTACTTC	CASPLLQRGDYEQYF
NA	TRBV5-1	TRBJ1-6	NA	TGCGCCAGCAGATTCTCCTATAATTCACCCCTCCACTTT	CASRFSYNSPLHF
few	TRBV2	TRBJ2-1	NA	TGTGCCAGCAGTGAAGTCTTGATGGGGCAGTTCTTC	CASSEVLMGQFF
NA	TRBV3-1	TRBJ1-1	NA	TGTGCCAGCAGCCATCCTGAGAACACTGAAGCTTTCTTT	CASSHPENTEAFF
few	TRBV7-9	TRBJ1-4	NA	TGTGCCAGCAGCCCGTTTGGGGCCTTAACTAATGAAAAACTGTTTTTT	CASSPFGALTNEKLFF
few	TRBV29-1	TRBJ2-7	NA	TGCAGCGCCGGAGAAGGCAACGAGCAGTACTTC	CSAGEGNEQYF
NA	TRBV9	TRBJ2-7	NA	TGTGCCAGCAGCCCGACGGGCACATATAACTACGAGCAGTACTTC	CASSPTGTYNYEQYF
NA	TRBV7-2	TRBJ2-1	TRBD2	TGTGCCAGCATCAGACTAGCGGGTAATGAGCAGTTCTTC	CASIRLAGNEQFF
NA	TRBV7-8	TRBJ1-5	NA	TGTGCCAGCAGCTTAGGGTTGATGGGGGGCAGTCAGCCCCAGCATTTT	CASSLGLMGGSQPQHF
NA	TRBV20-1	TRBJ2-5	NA	TGCAGTGCTAGCCCCGGGCTCACCGGGGGAGAGACCCAGTACTTC	CSASPGLTGGETQYF
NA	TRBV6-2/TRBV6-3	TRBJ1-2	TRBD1	TGTGCCAGCAGTGACCGGACAGGGGAGGGCTACACCTTC	CASSDRTGEGYTF